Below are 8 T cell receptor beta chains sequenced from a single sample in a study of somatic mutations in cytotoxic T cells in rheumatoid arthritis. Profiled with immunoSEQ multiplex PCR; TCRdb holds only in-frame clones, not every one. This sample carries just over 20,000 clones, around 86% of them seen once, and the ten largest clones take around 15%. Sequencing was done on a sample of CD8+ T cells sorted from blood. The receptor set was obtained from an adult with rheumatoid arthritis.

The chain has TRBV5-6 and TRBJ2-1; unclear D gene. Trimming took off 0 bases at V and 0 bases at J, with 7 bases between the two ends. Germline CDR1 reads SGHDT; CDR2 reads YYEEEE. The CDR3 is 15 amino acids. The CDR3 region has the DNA TGTGCCAGCAGCTTGGGGGTAAGCTCCTACAATGAGCAGTTCTTC. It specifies CASSLGVSSYNEQFF.

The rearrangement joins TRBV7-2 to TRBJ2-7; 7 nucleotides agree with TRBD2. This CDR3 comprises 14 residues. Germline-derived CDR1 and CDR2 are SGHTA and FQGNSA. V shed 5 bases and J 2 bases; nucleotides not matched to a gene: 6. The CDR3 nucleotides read TGTGCCAGCAGCGGTTGGGGGGGTACCTACGAGCAGTACTTC. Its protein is CASSGWGGTYEQYF.

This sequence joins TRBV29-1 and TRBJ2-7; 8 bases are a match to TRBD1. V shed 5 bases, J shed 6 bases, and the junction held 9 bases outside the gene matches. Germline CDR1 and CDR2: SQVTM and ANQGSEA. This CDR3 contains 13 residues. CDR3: CSVSPGTGSEQYF. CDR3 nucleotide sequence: TGCAGCGTTTCTCCCGGGACAGGCTCCGAGCAGTACTTC.

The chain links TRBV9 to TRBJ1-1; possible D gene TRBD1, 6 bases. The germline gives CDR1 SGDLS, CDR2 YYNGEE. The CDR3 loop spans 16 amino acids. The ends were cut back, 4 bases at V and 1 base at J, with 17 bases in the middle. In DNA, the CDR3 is TGTGCCAGCAGCCTAGGCAGGCTGACAGGGAACACTGAAGCTTTCTTT. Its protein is CASSLGRLTGNTEAFF.

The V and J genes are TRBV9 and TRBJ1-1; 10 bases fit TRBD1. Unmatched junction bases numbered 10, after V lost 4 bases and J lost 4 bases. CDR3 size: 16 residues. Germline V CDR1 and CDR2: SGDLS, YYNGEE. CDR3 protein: CASSLRDRGGGTEAFF. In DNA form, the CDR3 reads TGTGCCAGCAGCCTCCGGGACAGGGGCGGTGGCACTGAAGCTTTCTTT. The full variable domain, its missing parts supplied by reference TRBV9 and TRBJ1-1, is DSGVTQTPKHLITATGQRVTLRCSPRSGDLSVYWYQQSLDQGLQFLIQYYNGEERAKGNILERFSAQQFPDLHSELNLSSLELGDSALYFCASSLRDRGGGTEAFFGQGTRLTVV.

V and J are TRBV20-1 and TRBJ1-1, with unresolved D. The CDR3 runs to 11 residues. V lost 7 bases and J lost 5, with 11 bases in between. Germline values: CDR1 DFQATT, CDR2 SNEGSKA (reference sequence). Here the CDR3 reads CSVLRDTEAFF. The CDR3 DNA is TGCAGTGTTCTTAGGGATACTGAAGCTTTCTTT.

CDR3 DNA sequence: TGTGCCATCAGTGCGGAGGGGGCGGGCGCTGAAGCTTTCTTT. Protein product: CAISAEGAGAEAFF. The chain links TRBV10-3 to TRBJ1-1; 7 positions agree with TRBD1. The CDR3 is made up of 14 amino acids. J was trimmed by 6 bases and V by 4 bases; bases with no gene match: 8. Germline V CDR1 and CDR2: ENHRY, SYGVKD.

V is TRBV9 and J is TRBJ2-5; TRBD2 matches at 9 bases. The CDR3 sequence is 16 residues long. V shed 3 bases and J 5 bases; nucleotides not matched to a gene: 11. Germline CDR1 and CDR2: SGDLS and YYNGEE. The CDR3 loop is CASSEDGSGSGETQYF. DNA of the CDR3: TGTGCCAGCAGCGAGGATGGTAGCGGGAGCGGGGAGACCCAGTACTTC.